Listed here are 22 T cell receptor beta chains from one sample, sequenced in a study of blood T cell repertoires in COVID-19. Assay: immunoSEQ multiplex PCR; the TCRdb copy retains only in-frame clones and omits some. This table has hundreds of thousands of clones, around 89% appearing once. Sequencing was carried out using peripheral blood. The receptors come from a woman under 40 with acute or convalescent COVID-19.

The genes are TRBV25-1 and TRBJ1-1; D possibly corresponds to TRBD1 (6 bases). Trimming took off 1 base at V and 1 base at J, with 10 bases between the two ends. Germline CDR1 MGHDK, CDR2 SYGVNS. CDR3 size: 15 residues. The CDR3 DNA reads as TGTGCCAGCAGTGAATCAGGGGCGCGGAACACTGAAGCTTTCTTT. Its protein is CASSESGARNTEAFF.

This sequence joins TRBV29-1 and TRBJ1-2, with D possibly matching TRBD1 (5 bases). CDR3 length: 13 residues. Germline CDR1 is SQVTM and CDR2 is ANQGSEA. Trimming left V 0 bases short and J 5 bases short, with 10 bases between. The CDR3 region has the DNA TGCAGCGTTGAAGAGACAGCTAGATATGGCTACACCTTC. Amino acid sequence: CSVEETARYGYTF.

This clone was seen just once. The CDR3 loop reads CASSMLPRGGVNEQFF. In DNA, the CDR3 is TGTGCCAGCAGCATGCTACCGCGGGGGGGTGTAAATGAGCAGTTCTTC. The chain uses TRBV7-8 and TRBJ2-1; TRBD2 matches 9 bases. Germline CDR1 and CDR2: SGHVS and FQNEAQ. There are 16 residues in the CDR3. With 5 bases clipped from V and 7 bases from J, the junction kept 12 bases outside the gene matches.

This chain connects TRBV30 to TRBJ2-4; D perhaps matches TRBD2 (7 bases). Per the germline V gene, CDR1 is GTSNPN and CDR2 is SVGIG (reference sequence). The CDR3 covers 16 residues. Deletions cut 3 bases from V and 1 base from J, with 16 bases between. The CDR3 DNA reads TGTGCCTGGAGGCCAAGGCGGGGGCAGGCCAAAAACATTCAGTACTTC. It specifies CAWRPRRGQAKNIQYF.

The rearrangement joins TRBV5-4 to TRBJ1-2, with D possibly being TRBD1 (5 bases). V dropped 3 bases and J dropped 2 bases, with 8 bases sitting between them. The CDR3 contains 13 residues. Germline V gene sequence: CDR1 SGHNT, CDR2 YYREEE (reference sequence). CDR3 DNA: TGTGCCAGCAGCTATGACAGAAACTATGGCTACACCTTC. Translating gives CASSYDRNYGYTF.

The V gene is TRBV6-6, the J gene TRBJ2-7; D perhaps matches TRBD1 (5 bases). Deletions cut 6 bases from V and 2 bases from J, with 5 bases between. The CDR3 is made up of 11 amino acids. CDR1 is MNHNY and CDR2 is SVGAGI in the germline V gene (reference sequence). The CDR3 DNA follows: TGTGCCAGCAGGGGGCCCTACGAGCAGTACTTC. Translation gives CASRGPYEQYF.

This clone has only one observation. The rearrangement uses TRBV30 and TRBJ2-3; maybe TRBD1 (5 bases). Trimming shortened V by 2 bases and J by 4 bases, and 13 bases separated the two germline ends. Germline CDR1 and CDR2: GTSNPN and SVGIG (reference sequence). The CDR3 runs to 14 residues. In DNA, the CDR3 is TGTGCCTGGAGTACAGGAACTATACCAGATACGCAGTATTTT. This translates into CAWSTGTIPDTQYF.

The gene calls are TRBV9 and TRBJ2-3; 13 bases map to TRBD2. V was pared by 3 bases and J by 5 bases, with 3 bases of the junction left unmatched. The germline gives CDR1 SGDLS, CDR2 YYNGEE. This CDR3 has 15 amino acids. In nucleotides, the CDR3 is TGTGCCAGCAGCGGGACTAGCGGGGGTGGAGATACGCAGTATTTT. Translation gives CASSGTSGGGDTQYF.

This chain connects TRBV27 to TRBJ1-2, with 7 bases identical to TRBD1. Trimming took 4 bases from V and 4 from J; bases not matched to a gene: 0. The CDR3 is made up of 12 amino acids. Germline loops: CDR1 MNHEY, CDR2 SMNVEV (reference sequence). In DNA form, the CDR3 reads TGTGCCAGCAGTTCAGGGGGCTATGGCTACACCTTC. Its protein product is CASSSGGYGYTF.

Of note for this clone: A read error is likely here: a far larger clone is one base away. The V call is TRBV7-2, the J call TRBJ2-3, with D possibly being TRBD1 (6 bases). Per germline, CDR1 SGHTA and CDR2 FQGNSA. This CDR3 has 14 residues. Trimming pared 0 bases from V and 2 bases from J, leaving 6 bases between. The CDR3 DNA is TGTGCCAGCAGCTTAGCGGGGGCCACAGATACGCAGTATTTT. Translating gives CASSLAGATDTQYF.

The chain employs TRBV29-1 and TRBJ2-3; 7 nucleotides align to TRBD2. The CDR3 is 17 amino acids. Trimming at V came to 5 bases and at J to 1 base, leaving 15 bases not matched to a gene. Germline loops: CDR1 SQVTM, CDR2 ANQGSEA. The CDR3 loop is CSVPVQRGQTGTDTQYF. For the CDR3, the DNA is TGCAGCGTTCCCGTTCAGCGGGGCCAAACGGGCACAGATACGCAGTATTTT.

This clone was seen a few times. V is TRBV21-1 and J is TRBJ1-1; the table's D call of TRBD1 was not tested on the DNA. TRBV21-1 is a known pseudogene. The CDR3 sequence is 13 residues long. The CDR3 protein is CASTRGRETEAFF. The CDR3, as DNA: TGTGCCAGCACCAGGGGCCGTGAGACTGAAGCTTTCTTT.

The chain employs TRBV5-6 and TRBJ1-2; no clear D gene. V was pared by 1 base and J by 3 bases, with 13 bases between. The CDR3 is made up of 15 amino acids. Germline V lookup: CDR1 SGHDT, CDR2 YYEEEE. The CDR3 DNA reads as TGTGCCAGCAGCTTGTTTGTAGGCGGGGACTATGGCTACACCTTC. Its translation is CASSLFVGGDYGYTF.

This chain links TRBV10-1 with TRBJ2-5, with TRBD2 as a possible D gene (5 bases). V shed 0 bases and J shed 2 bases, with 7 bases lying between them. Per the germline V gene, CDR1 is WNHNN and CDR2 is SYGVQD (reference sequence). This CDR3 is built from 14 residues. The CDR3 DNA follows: TGCGCCAGCAGTGAGTCAAGAGGGCAAGAGACCCAGTACTTC. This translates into CASSESRGQETQYF.

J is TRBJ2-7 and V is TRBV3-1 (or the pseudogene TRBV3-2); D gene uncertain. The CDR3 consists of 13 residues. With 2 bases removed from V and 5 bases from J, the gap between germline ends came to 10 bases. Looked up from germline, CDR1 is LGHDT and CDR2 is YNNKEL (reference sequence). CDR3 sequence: CASSQRGTDEQYF. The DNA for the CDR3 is TGTGCCAGCAGCCAACGAGGTACGGACGAGCAGTACTTC.

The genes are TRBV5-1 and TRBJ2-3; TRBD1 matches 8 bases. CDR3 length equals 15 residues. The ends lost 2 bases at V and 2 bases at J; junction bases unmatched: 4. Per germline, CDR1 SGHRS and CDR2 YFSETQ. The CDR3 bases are TGCGCCAGCAGCTTCAGGCAGGGGGCCACAGATACGCAGTATTTT. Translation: CASSFRQGATDTQYF. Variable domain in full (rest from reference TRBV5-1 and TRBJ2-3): KAGVTQTPRYLIKTRGQQVTLSCSPISGHRSVSWYQQTPGQGLQFLFEYFSETQRNKGNFPGRFSGRQFSNSRSEMNVSTLELGDSALYLCASSFRQGATDTQYFGPGTRLTVL.

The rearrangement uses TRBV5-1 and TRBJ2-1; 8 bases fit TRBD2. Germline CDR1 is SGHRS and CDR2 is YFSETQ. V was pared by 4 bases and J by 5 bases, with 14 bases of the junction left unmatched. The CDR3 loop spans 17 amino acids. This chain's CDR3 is CASSHHPVSGVNNEQFF. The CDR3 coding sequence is TGCGCCAGCAGCCACCATCCAGTTAGCGGGGTCAACAATGAGCAGTTCTTC.

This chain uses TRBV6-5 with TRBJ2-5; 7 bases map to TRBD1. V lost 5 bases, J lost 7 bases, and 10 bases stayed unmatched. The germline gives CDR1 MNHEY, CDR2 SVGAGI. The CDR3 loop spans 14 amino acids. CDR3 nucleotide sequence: TGTGCCAGCAGTCAACAGGGGTCCCAGGGGACCCAGTACTTC. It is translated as CASSQQGSQGTQYF.

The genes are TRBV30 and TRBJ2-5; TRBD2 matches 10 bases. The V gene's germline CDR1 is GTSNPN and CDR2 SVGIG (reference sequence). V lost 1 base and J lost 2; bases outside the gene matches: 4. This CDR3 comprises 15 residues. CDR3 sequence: CAWSGGSGGQETQYF. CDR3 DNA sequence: TGTGCCTGGAGTGGGGGTAGCGGGGGGCAAGAGACCCAGTACTTC.

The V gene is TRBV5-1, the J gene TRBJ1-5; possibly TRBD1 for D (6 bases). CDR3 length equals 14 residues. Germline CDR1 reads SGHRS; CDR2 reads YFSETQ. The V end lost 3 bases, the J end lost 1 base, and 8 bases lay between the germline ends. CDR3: CASSSGQSNQPQHF. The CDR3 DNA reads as TGCGCCAGCAGCTCAGGACAGAGCAATCAGCCCCAGCATTTT.

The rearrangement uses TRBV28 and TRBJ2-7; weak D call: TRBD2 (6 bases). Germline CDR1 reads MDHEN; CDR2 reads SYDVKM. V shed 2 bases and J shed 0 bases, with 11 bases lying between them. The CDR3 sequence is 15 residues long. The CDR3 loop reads CASSLGGTHSYEQYF. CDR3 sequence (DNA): TGTGCCAGCAGTTTAGGGGGGACTCACTCCTACGAGCAGTACTTC.

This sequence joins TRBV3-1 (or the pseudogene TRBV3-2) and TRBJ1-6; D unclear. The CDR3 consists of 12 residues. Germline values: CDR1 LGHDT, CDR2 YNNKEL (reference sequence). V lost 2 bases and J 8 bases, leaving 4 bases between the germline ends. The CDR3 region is CASSQSDSPLHF. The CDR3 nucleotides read TGTGCCAGCAGCCAATCTGATTCACCCCTCCACTTT.